A selection of T cell receptor beta chains follows, all from one sample in a study of T cells in Graves' hyperthyroidism and ophthalmopathy. Using its own MiXCR run on the multiplex PCR reads, TCRdb lists one record per CDR3 protein. The sample consists of some 360,000 distinct CDR3 sequences, around 14% of them appearing once. Material: blood. These receptors originate from a woman aged 55-70 years with Graves' hyperthyroidism. The CDR3 runs from the conserved cysteine through the conserved F or W. The D gene is left open where the match is weak. Clone size is shown for a subset of rows, as once, few, many or a class of expanded clone.

clone_size d_call j_call v_call cdr3_nt cdr3_aa
few . TRBJ2-7 TRBV4-1 TGCGCCAGCAGCCCGACGGGACCCGGGACTGTCTCCTACGAGCAGTACTTC CASSPTGPGTVSYEQYF
many . TRBJ2-7 TRBV7-2 TGTGCCAGCAGCTTGGCGACCCTCTACGAGCAGTACTTC CASSLATLYEQYF
few TRBD1 TRBJ2-2 TRBV7-6 TGTGCCAGCAGCTTACTCAGGGGGCGCGTCGGGGAGCTGTTTTTT CASSLLRGRVGELFF
many . TRBJ2-3 TRBV7-2 TGTGCCAGCAGCTTAAACGGATATGGCAGTGCGCAGTATTTT CASSLNGYGSAQYF
. TRBD2 TRBJ2-1 TRBV6-1 TGTGCCATCCGGGGGACTAGCACTGAGCAGTTCTTC CAIRGTSTEQFF
many TRBD1 TRBJ2-7 TRBV7-3 TGTGCCAGCAGCTTAAGGGACAGTCGCGAGCAGTACTTC CASSLRDSREQYF
. . TRBJ2-7 TRBV11-2 TGTGCCAGCAGCTTGACACAGACCTACGAGCAGTACTTC CASSLTQTYEQYF
. . TRBJ2-1 TRBV10-3 TGTGCCATCAGTGAGTCCCGAGGGTGGGATGAGCAGTTCTTC CAISESRGWDEQFF
many . TRBJ2-5 TRBV11-2 TGTGCCAGCAGCCCAGGCTCGACAGAGACCCAGTACTTC CASSPGSTETQYF
many . TRBJ2-7 TRBV28 TGTGCCAGCAGCCCCCCGGAAGGGAACTCCTACGAGCAGTACTTC CASSPPEGNSYEQYF
many TRBD2 TRBJ2-1 TRBV2 TGTGCCAGCAGTGACCGGGTTAGCGGGGGGTCCTACAATGAGCAGTTCTTC CASSDRVSGGSYNEQFF
many TRBD1 TRBJ2-5 TRBV15 TGTGCCACCAGCAGAGTAACAGGGGAAGAGACCCAGTACTTC CATSRVTGEETQYF
many TRBD2 TRBJ2-7 TRBV7-9 TGTGCCAACAGCCGTACCCGACTAGCGGGTGACTACGAGCAGTACTTC CANSRTRLAGDYEQYF
few TRBD2 TRBJ2-1 TRBV7-6 TGTGCCAGCACCCCGCGGGGCACTAGCGGGACCAATGAGCAGTTCTTC CASTPRGTSGTNEQFF
many TRBD1 TRBJ1-5 TRBV24-1 TGTGCCACTGGTGACAGGGGTCCTCCTGGGAGCAATCAGCCCCAGCATTTT CATGDRGPPGSNQPQHF
few TRBD2 TRBJ2-1 TRBV19 TGTGCCAGTAGTGGCGGACTAGCGGAGAGGTACAATGAGCAGTTCTTC CASSGGLAERYNEQFF
. . TRBJ2-3 TRBV6-1 TGTGCCAGCAGGGGGACGGGCACAGATACGCAGTATTTT CASRGTGTDTQYF
. . TRBJ1-5 TRBV7-8 TGTGCCAGCAGCTTAGATATACCTCAGCCCCAGCATTTT CASSLDIPQPQHF
many TRBD1 TRBJ1-2 TRBV28 TGTGCCAGCCTATTATCGACAGGGAACTATGGCTACACCTTC CASLLSTGNYGYTF
many . TRBJ2-2 TRBV12-3/TRBV12-4 TGTGCCAGCAGTTTATCAAGAAACGGGGAGCTGTTTTTT CASSLSRNGELFF
many TRBD1 TRBJ2-7 TRBV28 TGTGCCAGCAGAAGTAGAACCGGGACAGATAGGACCTACGAGCAGTACTTC CASRSRTGTDRTYEQYF
many . TRBJ2-5 TRBV6-1 TGTGCCAGCCTCGACGACAGGCGGCAAGAGACCCAGTACTTC CASLDDRRQETQYF
many . TRBJ1-5 TRBV18 TGTGCCAGCTCACCACCCAGTAATCAGCCCCAGCATTTT CASSPPSNQPQHF
many . TRBJ1-2 TRBV5-7 TGTGCCAGCAGCTTGGAGCCGGATCCTAACTATGGCTACACCTTC CASSLEPDPNYGYTF
many . TRBJ2-7 TRBV28 TGTGCCAGCAGCGTCCCGGATAGTCTTCTCAAGCAGTACTTC CASSVPDSLLKQYF
. TRBD2 TRBJ2-1 TRBV20-1 TGCAGTGCTAGGCTTAGCGGGAGGGCCTTCAATGAGCAGTTCTTC CSARLSGRAFNEQFF
many . TRBJ2-6 TRBV20-1 TGCAGTGCTAGAGATACTGGCTCTGGGGCCAACGTCCTGACTTTC CSARDTGSGANVLTF
. TRBD1 TRBJ1-1 TRBV6-4 TGTGCCAGCAGCCGGGACAGGGGCCAGATGGGTGAAGCTTTCTTT CASSRDRGQMGEAFF
many . TRBJ2-5 TRBV20-1 TGCAGTGCTGTCCCCGGGACGGCCCGGACCCAGTACTTC CSAVPGTARTQYF
many TRBD2 TRBJ2-1 TRBV2 TGTGCCAGCAGTTTGACTAGCGGATACAATGAGCAGTTCTTC CASSLTSGYNEQFF
many . TRBJ2-5 TRBV6-1 TGTGCCAGCGACAGAATGCAAGAGACCCAGTACTTC CASDRMQETQYF
many . TRBJ1-2 TRBV20-1 TGCAGTGCCGCGGACAGCATTAACTATGGCTACACCTTC CSAADSINYGYTF
many . TRBJ1-2 TRBV3-1 TGTGCCAGCAGCCAAGTGGGGACCGGAGGCTACACCTTC CASSQVGTGGYTF
. TRBD2 TRBJ2-1 TRBV9 TGTGCCAGCAGCGGACGTCCCTCCCCGACTAGCGGGATATGGAATGAGCAGTTCTTC CASSGRPSPTSGIWNEQFF
many . TRBJ1-5 TRBV12-3/TRBV12-4 TGTGCCAGCAGTCTAAGGGGGGGGAGCAGCAATCAGCCCCAGCATTTT CASSLRGGSSNQPQHF
many TRBD2 TRBJ2-3 TRBV19 TGTGCCAGTAGTATAGATAGGACTAGCGGCTTCACAGATACGCAGTATTTT CASSIDRTSGFTDTQYF
. . TRBJ2-3 TRBV25-1 TGTGCCAGCAGTGCGGCAGGGCTAGATACGCAGTATTTT CASSAAGLDTQYF
many . TRBJ1-4 TRBV4-2 TGTGCCAGCAGCCAAGCCCCCGGCAGTGACGAAAAACTGTTTTTT CASSQAPGSDEKLFF
many TRBD2 TRBJ2-4 TRBV11-3 TGTGCCAGCAGCTTCCGGACTAGTGCCCACATTCAGTACTTC CASSFRTSAHIQYF
few . TRBJ1-3 TRBV24-1 TGTGCCACCAGTGACCCGACGGATCCCTCTGGAAACACCATATATTTT CATSDPTDPSGNTIYF
. . TRBJ1-5 TRBV10-3 TGTGCCATCACCAAGGATAGCAATCAGCCCCAGCATTTT CAITKDSNQPQHF
many . TRBJ2-7 TRBV15 TGTGCCACCAGTGGACTACCGTTCAACTACGAGCAGTACTTC CATSGLPFNYEQYF
many . TRBJ1-1 TRBV3-1 TGTGCCAGCAATAATCGGTACGCTTTCTTT CASNNRYAFF
many TRBD1 TRBJ1-2 TRBV11-2 TGTGCCAGCAGCCCACAGGGGAAGGACTATGGCTACACCTTC CASSPQGKDYGYTF
few . TRBJ2-1 TRBV30 TGTGCCTGGAGTCCAGGGGACAATGAGCAGTTCTTC CAWSPGDNEQFF
many . TRBJ2-5 TRBV29-1 TGCAGCGCCATAGGGGGGACTTCGGAGACCCAGTACTTC CSAIGGTSETQYF
many TRBD1 TRBJ1-5 TRBV7-8 TGTGCCAGCAGCCCTACGACAGGGGGCGCGGAGCAGCCCCAGCATTTT CASSPTTGGAEQPQHF
many . TRBJ2-5 TRBV12-5 TGTGCTAGTGGTTTGGTAGGAGAGACCCAGTACTTC CASGLVGETQYF
many . TRBJ2-7 TRBV2 TGTGCCAGCAGTGAAGATGCGGGGCTCTCCTACGAGCAGTACTTC CASSEDAGLSYEQYF
many TRBD2 TRBJ2-7 TRBV7-9 TGTGCCAGCAGCCAGGCTGGGCGGGAGGGGTACGAGCAGTACTTC CASSQAGREGYEQYF
many . TRBJ2-1 TRBV10-3 TGTGCCATCAGTGCCCCTTCTGGGCGAGACAATGAGCAGTTCTTC CAISAPSGRDNEQFF
many TRBD1 TRBJ2-7 TRBV7-9 TGTGCCAGCAGCTTAGATACTGCCGGGACAGAACCCTACGAGCAGTACTTC CASSLDTAGTEPYEQYF
many . TRBJ1-1 TRBV6-6 TGTGCCAGCAGTTACTCGGGACAAGGCACTGAAGCTTTCTTT CASSYSGQGTEAFF
many . TRBJ2-7 TRBV30 TGTGCCTGGAGTGCATCGTACGAGCAGTACTTC CAWSASYEQYF
many . TRBJ2-4 TRBV11-3 TGTGCCAGCAGCCGTGGTCGGGCGGACATTCAGTACTTC CASSRGRADIQYF
many TRBD1 TRBJ1-1 TRBV12-3/TRBV12-4 TGTGCCAGCAGTTCAGGGGGAAGTAGCACTGAAGCTTTCTTT CASSSGGSSTEAFF
. TRBD1 TRBJ2-7 TRBV6-1 TGTGCCGCTGGGACAGGGGGTGGCGAGCAGTACTTC CAAGTGGGEQYF
few . TRBJ1-1 TRBV5-1 TGCGCCAGCAGCTCCGCGGGCCCTCGGACTGAAGCTTTCTTT CASSSAGPRTEAFF
few TRBD2 TRBJ2-7 TRBV5-4 TGTGCCAGCAGCTCAGGCGGGGGGGAAGACGAGCAGTACTTC CASSSGGGEDEQYF
. . TRBJ1-3 TRBV12-3/TRBV12-4 TGTGCCAGCATCCACAGGAGCGGGAGCTCTGGAAACACCATATATTTT CASIHRSGSSGNTIYF